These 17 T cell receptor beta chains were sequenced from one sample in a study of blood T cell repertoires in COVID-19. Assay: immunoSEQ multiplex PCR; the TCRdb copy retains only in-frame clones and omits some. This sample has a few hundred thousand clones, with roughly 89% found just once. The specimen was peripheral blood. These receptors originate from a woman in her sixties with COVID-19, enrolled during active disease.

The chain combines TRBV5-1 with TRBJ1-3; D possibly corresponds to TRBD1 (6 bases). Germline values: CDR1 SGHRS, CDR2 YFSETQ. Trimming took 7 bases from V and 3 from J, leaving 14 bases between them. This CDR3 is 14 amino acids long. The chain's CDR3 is CASHDRKGGNTIYF. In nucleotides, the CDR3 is TGCGCCAGCCACGACAGGAAAGGTGGAAACACCATATATTTT.

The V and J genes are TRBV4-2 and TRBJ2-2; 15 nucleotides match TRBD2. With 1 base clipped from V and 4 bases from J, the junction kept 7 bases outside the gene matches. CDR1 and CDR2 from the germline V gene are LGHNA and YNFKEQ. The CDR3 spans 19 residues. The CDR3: CASSQGTSGGAFTTGELFF. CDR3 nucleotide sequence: TGTGCCAGCAGCCAAGGGACTAGCGGGGGGGCATTTACCACCGGGGAGCTGTTTTTT.

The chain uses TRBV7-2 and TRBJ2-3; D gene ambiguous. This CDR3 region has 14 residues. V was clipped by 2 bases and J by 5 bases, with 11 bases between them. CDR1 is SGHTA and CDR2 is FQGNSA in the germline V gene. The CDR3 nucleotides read TGTGCCAGCAGCTTAAATTCTAGGAGAGATACGCAGTATTTT. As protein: CASSLNSRRDTQYF.

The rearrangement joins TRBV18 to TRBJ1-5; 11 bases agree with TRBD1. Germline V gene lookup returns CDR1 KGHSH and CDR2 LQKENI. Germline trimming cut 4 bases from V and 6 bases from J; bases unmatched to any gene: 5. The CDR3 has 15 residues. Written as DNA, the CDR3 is TGTGCCAGCTCACTGGGACAGGGGGTTGGTCAGCCCCAGCATTTT. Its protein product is CASSLGQGVGQPQHF.

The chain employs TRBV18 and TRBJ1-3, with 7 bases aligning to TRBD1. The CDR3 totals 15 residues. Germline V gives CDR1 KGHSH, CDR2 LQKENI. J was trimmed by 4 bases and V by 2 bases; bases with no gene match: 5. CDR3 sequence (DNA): TGTGCCAGCTCACCAACCACAGGGGAAGGAAACACCATATATTTT. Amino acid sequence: CASSPTTGEGNTIYF. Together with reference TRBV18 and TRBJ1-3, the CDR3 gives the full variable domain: NAGVMQNPRHLVRRRGQEARLRCSPMKGHSHVYWYRQLPEEGLKFMVYLQKENIIDESGMPKERFSAEFPKEGPSILRIQQVVRGDSAAYFCASSPTTGEGNTIYFGEGSWLTVV.

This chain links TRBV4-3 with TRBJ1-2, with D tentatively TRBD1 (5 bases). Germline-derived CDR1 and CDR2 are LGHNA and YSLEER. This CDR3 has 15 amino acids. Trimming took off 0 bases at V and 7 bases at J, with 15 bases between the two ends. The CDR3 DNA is TGCGCCAGCAGCCAAGATAGTAGGGCAGGGCTTGGCTACACCTTC. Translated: CASSQDSRAGLGYTF.

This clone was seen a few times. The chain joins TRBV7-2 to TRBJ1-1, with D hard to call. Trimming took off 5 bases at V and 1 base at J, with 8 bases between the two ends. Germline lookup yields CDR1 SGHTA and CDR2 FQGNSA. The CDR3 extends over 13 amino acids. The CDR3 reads CASSPYKNTEAFF. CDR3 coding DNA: TGTGCCAGCAGCCCGTACAAGAACACTGAAGCTTTCTTT.

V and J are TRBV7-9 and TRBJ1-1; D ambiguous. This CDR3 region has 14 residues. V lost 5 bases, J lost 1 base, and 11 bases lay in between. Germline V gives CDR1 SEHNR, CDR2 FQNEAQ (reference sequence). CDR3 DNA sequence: TGTGCCAGCAGCCTGAGGGTGAAGAACACTGAAGCTTTCTTT. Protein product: CASSLRVKNTEAFF.

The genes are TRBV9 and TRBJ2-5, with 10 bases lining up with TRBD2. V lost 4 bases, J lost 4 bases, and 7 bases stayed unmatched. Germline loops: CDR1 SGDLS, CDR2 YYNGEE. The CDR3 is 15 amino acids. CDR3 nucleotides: TGTGCCAGCAGCCCCAGCCCTAGCGGGGGAGAGACCCAGTACTTC. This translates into CASSPSPSGGETQYF.

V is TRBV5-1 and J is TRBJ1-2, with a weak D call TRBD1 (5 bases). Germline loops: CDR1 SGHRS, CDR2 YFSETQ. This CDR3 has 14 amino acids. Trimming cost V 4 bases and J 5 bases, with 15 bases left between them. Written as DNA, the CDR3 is TGCGCCAGCAGCCCCGGGGGGGATTTATATGGCTACACCTTC. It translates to CASSPGGDLYGYTF.

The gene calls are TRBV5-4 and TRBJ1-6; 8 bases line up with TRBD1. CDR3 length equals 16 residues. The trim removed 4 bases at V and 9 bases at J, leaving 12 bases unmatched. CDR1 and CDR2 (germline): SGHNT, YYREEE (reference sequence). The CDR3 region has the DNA TGTGCCAGCAGCCTACGAATGCAGGGGGCAGGTTCACCCCTCCACTTT. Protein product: CASSLRMQGAGSPLHF.

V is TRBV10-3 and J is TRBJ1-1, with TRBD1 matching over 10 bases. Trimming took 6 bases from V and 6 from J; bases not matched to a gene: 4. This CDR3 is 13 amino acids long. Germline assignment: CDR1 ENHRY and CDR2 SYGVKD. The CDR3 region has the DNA TGTGCCATCAGCCGGGACAGGGGCGCTGAAGCTTTCTTT. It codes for CAISRDRGAEAFF.

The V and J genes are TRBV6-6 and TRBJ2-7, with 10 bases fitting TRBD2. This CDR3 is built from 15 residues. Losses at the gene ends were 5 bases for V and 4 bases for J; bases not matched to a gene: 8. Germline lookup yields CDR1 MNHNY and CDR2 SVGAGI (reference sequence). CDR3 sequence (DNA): TGTGCCAGCAGTCGATCCGGGACTAGCGCTTACGAGCAGTACTTC. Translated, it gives CASSRSGTSAYEQYF.

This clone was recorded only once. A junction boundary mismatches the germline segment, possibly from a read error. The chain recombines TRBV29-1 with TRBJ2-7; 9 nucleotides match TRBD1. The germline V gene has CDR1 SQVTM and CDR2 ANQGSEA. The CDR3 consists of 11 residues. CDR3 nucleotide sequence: TGCAGCGTTGAAGATCGAGGGACAGGGTATTTC. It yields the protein CSVEDRGTGYF.

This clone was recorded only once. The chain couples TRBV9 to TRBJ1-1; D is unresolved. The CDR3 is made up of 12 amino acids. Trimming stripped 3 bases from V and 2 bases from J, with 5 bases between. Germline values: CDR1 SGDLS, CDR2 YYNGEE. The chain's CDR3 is CASSEYNTEAFF. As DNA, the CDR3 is TGTGCCAGCAGCGAATATAACACTGAAGCTTTCTTT.

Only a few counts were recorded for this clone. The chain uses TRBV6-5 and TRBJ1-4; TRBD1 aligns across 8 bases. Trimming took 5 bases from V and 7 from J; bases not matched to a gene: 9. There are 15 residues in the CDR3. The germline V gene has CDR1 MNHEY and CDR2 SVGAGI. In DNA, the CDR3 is TGTGCCAGCAGTCCCGGGGACAGGATTCGTGAAAAACTGTTTTTT. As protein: CASSPGDRIREKLFF.

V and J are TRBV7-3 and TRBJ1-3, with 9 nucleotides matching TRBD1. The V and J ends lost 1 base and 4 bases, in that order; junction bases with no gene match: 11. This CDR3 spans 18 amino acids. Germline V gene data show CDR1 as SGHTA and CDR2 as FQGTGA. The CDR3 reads CASSLNTGGRRKGNTIYF. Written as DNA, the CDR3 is TGTGCCAGCAGCTTAAATACAGGGGGCCGCCGGAAAGGAAACACCATATATTTT.